This T cell receptor (beta chain) comes out of a study of cytomegalovirus exposure and HLA in healthy donors. Whole-study results and caveats: A later analysis, which compared TCR beta chains of equal frequency, found the HLA-associated ones more clonally expanded.

CDR3 length: 15 residues. Germline assignment: CDR1 SGHTA and CDR2 FQGTGA. Losses at the gene ends were 2 bases for V and 5 bases for J; bases not matched to a gene: 6. Points on this clone: Antigen specificity is unknown.

The PCR was carried out with 60 Vbeta primers and 13 Jbeta primers. TCRdb's table, derived via immunoSEQ multiplex PCR, lists solely in-frame clones and lacks some. The sample has tens of thousands of clones. This TCR came from a male donor in good health and CMV-seronegative. The source material was PBMCs. The gene calls are TRBV7-3 and TRBJ2-3, with 8 positions matching TRBD1. The CDR3: CASSLEQGARDTQYF. CDR3 nucleotides: TGTGCCAGCAGCTTAGAGCAGGGGGCAAGAGATACGCAGTATTTT.